These 17 T cell receptor beta chains were all obtained from the same sample, sequenced in a study of cytomegalovirus exposure and HLA in healthy donors. Primers for the PCR totalled 60 Vbeta and 13 Jbeta. This table comes from immunoSEQ multiplex PCR, and its TCRdb copy is limited to in-frame clones, with some not included. The data hold about 140,000 clones, with 65% to 85% observed a single time. The sequencing input was PBMCs. The receptors shown here come from a man aged 18 to 29 in good health and CMV-seronegative.

This chain connects TRBV18 to TRBJ2-7; 7 positions match TRBD1. Germline-derived CDR1 and CDR2 are KGHSH and LQKENI. The V segment lost 4 bases and the J segment 6 bases; nucleotides outside the gene matches: 9. The CDR3 is 14 residues long. CDR3 sequence: CASSQTGIYVEQYF. CDR3 in DNA: TGTGCCAGCTCACAGACAGGGATCTACGTCGAGCAGTACTTC.

This chain links TRBV11-2 with TRBJ1-6, with D perhaps matching TRBD1 (5 bases). The germline V gene encodes CDR1 SGHAT and CDR2 FQNNGV. V was trimmed by 5 bases and J by 7 bases, leaving 12 bases between them. The CDR3 runs to 14 residues. This CDR3 is CASSMTQENSPLHF. CDR3 sequence (DNA): TGTGCCAGCAGCATGACACAGGAGAATTCACCCCTCCACTTT.

The chain recombines TRBV12-5 with TRBJ2-6, with 12 bases aligning to TRBD1. Unmatched junction bases numbered 14, after V lost 2 bases and J lost 3 bases. There are 21 residues in the CDR3. Germline V CDR1 and CDR2: LGHNT, FRNRAP. The CDR3 region is CASGLLPYPGTGGVGANVLTF. DNA of the CDR3: TGTGCTAGTGGTTTGCTGCCCTACCCCGGGACAGGGGGCGTTGGGGCCAACGTCCTGACTTTC. Complete variable domain (other parts from reference TRBV12-5 and TRBJ2-6): DARVTQTPRHKVTEMGQEVTMRCQPILGHNTVFWYRQTMMQGLELLAYFRNRAPLDDSGMPKDRFSAEMPDATLATLKIQPSEPRDSAVYFCASGLLPYPGTGGVGANVLTFGAGSRLTVL.

This rearrangement joins TRBV2 to TRBJ2-2; D is unresolved. Germline loops: CDR1 SNHLY, CDR2 FYNNEI. The CDR3 length is 15 residues. V lost 4 bases and J lost 0, with 9 bases in between. In nucleotides, the CDR3 is TGTGCCAGCAGTGGGCCCAGCGCGAACACCGGGGAGCTGTTTTTT. Its protein product is CASSGPSANTGELFF.

The V call is TRBV7-9, the J call TRBJ1-2; no firm D call. The CDR3 extends over 13 amino acids. Germline values: CDR1 SEHNR, CDR2 FQNEAQ (reference sequence). V was cut by 0 bases and J by 8 bases, with 10 bases left in between. CDR3 loop: CASSLAAGSGYTF. CDR3 nucleotides: TGTGCCAGCAGCTTAGCGGCGGGAAGCGGCTACACCTTC.

This clone was counted between two and nine times. V usage is TRBV6-6 and J usage is TRBJ1-5; 7 bases map to TRBD1. V shed 5 bases and J 2 bases; nucleotides not matched to a gene: 6. This CDR3 comprises 15 residues. Germline values: CDR1 MNHNY, CDR2 SVGAGI (reference sequence). CDR3 protein: CASSTGERGNQPQHF. For the CDR3, the DNA is TGTGCCAGCAGTACAGGGGAGAGGGGCAATCAGCCCCAGCATTTT.

The genes are TRBV5-1 and TRBJ1-2; D gene ambiguous. The CDR3 has 14 residues. In germline, CDR1 is SGHRS, CDR2 YFSETQ. Trimming left V 0 bases short and J 2 bases short, with 8 bases between. The CDR3: CASSLGSENYGYTF. The CDR3 nucleotides read TGCGCCAGCAGCTTGGGATCCGAGAACTATGGCTACACCTTC.

This clone was recorded once. V is TRBV7-9 and J is TRBJ1-2; 7 bases fit TRBD1. Losses at the gene ends were 5 bases for V and 5 bases for J; bases not matched to a gene: 8. CDR1 and CDR2 from the germline V gene are SEHNR and FQNEAQ (reference sequence). This CDR3 region has 14 residues. CDR3 in amino acids: CASSPLGQMYGYTF. The DNA for the CDR3 is TGTGCCAGCAGCCCGTTGGGACAGATGTATGGCTACACCTTC.

In its sample, this clone was seen many times. The rearrangement links TRBV5-1 to TRBJ1-4; 12 nucleotides match TRBD1. This CDR3 has 16 residues. V shed 4 bases, J shed 6 bases, and the junction held 7 bases outside the gene matches. Germline CDR1 reads SGHRS; CDR2 reads YFSETQ. The CDR3 sequence: CASSNRDRGLYEKLFF. The CDR3 nucleotides read TGCGCCAGCAGCAACCGGGACAGGGGGCTTTATGAAAAACTGTTTTTT.

The chain is built from TRBV5-5 and TRBJ1-2; TRBD1 matches 8 bases. CDR1 is SGHKS, CDR2 YYEKEE, per germline (reference sequence). The CDR3 runs 16 residues. Trimming cost V 0 bases and J 8 bases; bases outside gene matches: 12. This chain's CDR3 is CASSLEDRARVGGYTF. CDR3 DNA: TGTGCCAGCAGCTTGGAGGACAGGGCGCGGGTGGGAGGCTACACCTTC. The complete variable domain, with remaining parts taken from reference TRBV5-5 and TRBJ1-2, reads DAGVTQSPTHLIKTRGQQVTLRCSPISGHKSVSWYQQVLGQGPQFIFQYYEKEERGRGNFPDRFSARQFPNYSSELNVNALLLGDSALYLCASSLEDRARVGGYTFGSGTRLTVV.

The V and J genes are TRBV2 and TRBJ1-1; D uncertain. V was trimmed by 2 bases and J by 6 bases, leaving 19 bases between them. The CDR3 consists of 16 residues. Germline lookup yields CDR1 SNHLY and CDR2 FYNNEI. The CDR3 DNA is TGTGCCAGCAGTGAAACGACATCTTCCCTGGCCTCTGAAGCTTTCTTT. This sequence encodes CASSETTSSLASEAFF.

The genes are TRBV4-3 and TRBJ2-3; tentative D call: TRBD2 (6 bases). V lost 3 bases and J lost 7, with 20 bases in between. The CDR3 has 16 amino acids. CDR1 and CDR2 (germline): LGHNA, YSLEER. In nucleotides, the CDR3 is TGCGCCAGCAGCCAGGACCCCCGTGGGGGAGGCAATACGCAGTATTTT. It specifies CASSQDPRGGGNTQYF.

A few counts support this clone. V gene TRBV10-2 combines with J gene TRBJ1-6, with D possibly matching TRBD1 (6 bases). V lost 6 bases, J lost 5 bases, and 17 bases lay in between. Germline CDR1 is WSHSY and CDR2 is SAAADI. The CDR3 loop spans 16 amino acids. DNA for the CDR3: TGCGCCAGCAGCGATAACAGGGTCGCGGATAATTCACCCCTCCACTTT. Translated, it gives CASSDNRVADNSPLHF.

The rearrangement uses TRBV4-3 and TRBJ2-2; TRBD2 matches 9 bases. Germline loops: CDR1 LGHNA, CDR2 YSLEER. This CDR3 contains 21 residues. V gave up 3 bases and J gave up 2 bases; unmatched junction bases: 19. This CDR3 reads CASSQVLGFSQRGVNTGELFF. The CDR3 coding sequence is TGCGCCAGCAGCCAGGTCCTTGGGTTCTCTCAGCGGGGGGTTAACACCGGGGAGCTGTTTTTT.

V usage is TRBV6-6 and J usage is TRBJ2-7; tentative D call: TRBD1 (6 bases). The CDR3 totals 13 residues. CDR1 is MNHNY and CDR2 is SVGAGI in the germline V gene (reference sequence). V shed 6 bases and J shed 2 bases, with 11 bases lying between them. CDR3 sequence: CASRQGATYEQYF. CDR3 nucleotides: TGTGCCAGCAGACAGGGAGCTACCTACGAGCAGTACTTC.

The chain couples TRBV6-5 to TRBJ1-3, with D unresolved. The germline V and J ends were trimmed by 2 bases and 0 bases, with 8 bases remaining between them. CDR3 length equals 15 residues. Germline CDR1 MNHEY, CDR2 SVGAGI. The CDR3 sequence: CASSYGPHSGNTIYF. The CDR3 bases are TGTGCCAGCAGTTACGGGCCTCACTCTGGAAACACCATATATTTT.

V usage is TRBV5-4 and J usage is TRBJ2-7; TRBD2 is a possible D gene (5 bases). The CDR3 runs to 15 residues. The germline V gene encodes CDR1 SGHNT and CDR2 YYREEE (reference sequence). V gave up 0 bases and J gave up 2 bases, with 12 bases separating them. CDR3 DNA sequence: TGTGCCAGCAGCTTGGACGCCGGGATAACCTACGAGCAGTACTTC. Its protein product is CASSLDAGITYEQYF.